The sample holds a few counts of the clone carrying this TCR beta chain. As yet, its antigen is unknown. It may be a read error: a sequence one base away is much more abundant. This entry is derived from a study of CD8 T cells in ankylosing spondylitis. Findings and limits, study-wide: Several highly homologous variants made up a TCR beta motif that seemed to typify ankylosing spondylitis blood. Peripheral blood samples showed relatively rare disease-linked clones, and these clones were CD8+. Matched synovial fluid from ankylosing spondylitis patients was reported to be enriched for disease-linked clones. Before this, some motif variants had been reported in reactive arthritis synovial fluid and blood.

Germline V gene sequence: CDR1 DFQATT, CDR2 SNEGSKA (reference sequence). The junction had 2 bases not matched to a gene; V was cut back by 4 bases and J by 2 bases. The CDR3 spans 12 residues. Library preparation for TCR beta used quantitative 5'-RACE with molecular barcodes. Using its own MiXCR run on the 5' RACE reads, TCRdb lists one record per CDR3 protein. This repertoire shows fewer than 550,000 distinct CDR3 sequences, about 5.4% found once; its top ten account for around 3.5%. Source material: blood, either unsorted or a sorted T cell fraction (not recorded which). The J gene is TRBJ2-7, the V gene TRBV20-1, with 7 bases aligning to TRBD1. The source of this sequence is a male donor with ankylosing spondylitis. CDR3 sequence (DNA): TGCAGTGCTACTGGACAGGCCTACGAGCAGTACTTC. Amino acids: CSATGQAYEQYF.